This TCR beta chain was identified in a study of T-cell memory formation after mild COVID-19. V shed 10 bases and J shed 0 bases, with 9 bases lying between them. CDR1 and CDR2 from the germline V gene are ENHRY and SYGVKD. CDR3 length: 12 amino acids. There are a few counts of this clonotype. One entry per CDR3 protein, called by TCRdb with MiXCR from the 5' RACE reads. The repertoire holds 380,000 or so distinct CDR3 sequences, with roughly 15% as singletons. This chain joins TRBV10-3 and TRBJ1-1; D is perhaps TRBD1 (5 bases). The source is a man aged 18 to 29 who had mild COVID-19 (a few samples of this study predate the infection). Cell type and time point are not known. Specimen: PBMCs or a T cell subset sorted from them (not recorded which). The CDR3 DNA reads as TGTGCCACAACGGGACTGAACACTGAAGCTTTCTTT. This translates into CATTGLNTEAFF.